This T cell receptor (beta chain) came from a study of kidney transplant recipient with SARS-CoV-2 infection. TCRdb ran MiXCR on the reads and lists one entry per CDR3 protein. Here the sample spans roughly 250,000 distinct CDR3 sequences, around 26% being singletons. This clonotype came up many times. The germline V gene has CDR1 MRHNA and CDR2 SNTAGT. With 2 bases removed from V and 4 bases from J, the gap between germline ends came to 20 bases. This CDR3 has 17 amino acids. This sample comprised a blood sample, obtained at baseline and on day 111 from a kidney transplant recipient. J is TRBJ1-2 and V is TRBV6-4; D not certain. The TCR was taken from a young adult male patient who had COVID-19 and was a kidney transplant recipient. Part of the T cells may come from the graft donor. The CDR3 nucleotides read TGTGCCAGCAGTGACAGAATCTCACACGGAAAGACCTATGGCTACACCTTC. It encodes CASSDRISHGKTYGYTF.